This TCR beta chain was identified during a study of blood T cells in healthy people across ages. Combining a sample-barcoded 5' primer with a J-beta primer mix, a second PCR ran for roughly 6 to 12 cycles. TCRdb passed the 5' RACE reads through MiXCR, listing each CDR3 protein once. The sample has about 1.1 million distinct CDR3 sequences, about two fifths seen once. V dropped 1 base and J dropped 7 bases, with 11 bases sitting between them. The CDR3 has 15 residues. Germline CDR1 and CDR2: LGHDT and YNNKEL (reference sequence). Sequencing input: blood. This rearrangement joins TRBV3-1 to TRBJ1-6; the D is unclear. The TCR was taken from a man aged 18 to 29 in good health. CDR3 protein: CASSQGEPKNSPLHF. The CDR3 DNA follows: TGTGCCAGCAGCCAAGGGGAACCGAAGAATTCACCCCTCCACTTT.